One sample yielded the 27 T cell receptor beta chains listed below, sequenced in a study of T cells in Graves' hyperthyroidism and ophthalmopathy. Amplification of TCR beta CDR3 regions used RNA as the template. HTBI primers were employed in a first-round RT-PCR of the TCR CDR3. TCRdb processed the multiplex PCR reads anew with MiXCR; each CDR3 protein has one entry. The repertoire holds about 360,000 distinct CDR3 sequences, with more than 20% as singletons. Sequencing was carried out using blood. The receptors were sampled from a middle-aged man with Graves' hyperthyroidism.

This clonotype has at least ten counts. V gene TRBV3-1 combines with J gene TRBJ2-1; the D is unclear. Germline V gene data show CDR1 as LGHDT and CDR2 as YNNKEL (reference sequence). Trimming took 0 bases from V and 1 from J, leaving 10 bases between them. The CDR3 extends over 16 amino acids. This CDR3 is CASSQDAVLSYNEQFF. The CDR3 region has the DNA TGTGCCAGCAGCCAAGACGCGGTCTTATCCTACAATGAGCAGTTCTTC.

V is TRBV27 and J is TRBJ2-4; the match to TRBD2 covers 9 bases. The ends lost 5 bases at V and 1 base at J; junction bases unmatched: 12. Germline CDR1 and CDR2: MNHEY and SMNVEV (reference sequence). This CDR3 is built from 18 residues. This CDR3 is CASSPGLALSSAKNIQYF. CDR3 DNA sequence: TGTGCCAGCAGTCCGGGACTAGCTCTTAGTTCCGCCAAAAACATTCAGTACTTC.

This clonotype has ten or more counts. V is TRBV20-1 and J is TRBJ2-7, with 11 bases lining up with TRBD2. From germline, CDR1 is DFQATT and CDR2 SNEGSKA (reference sequence). The V gene end was trimmed by 5 bases and the J gene end by 5 bases; junction bases not matched to a gene: 8. This CDR3 contains 14 residues. The CDR3 spells CSAVLAGGVHEQYF. DNA of the CDR3: TGCAGTGCTGTGCTAGCGGGAGGCGTACACGAGCAGTACTTC.

The chain couples TRBV13 to TRBJ2-7; the match to TRBD2 covers 8 bases. CDR3 length: 16 amino acids. J lost 7 bases, V lost 2 bases, and 13 bases had no gene match. The germline V gene has CDR1 PRHDT and CDR2 FYEKMQ (reference sequence). For the CDR3, the DNA is TGTGCCAGCAGCTTACGTTCCATAGGAGTAGCGGGAGAGCAGTACTTC. It translates to CASSLRSIGVAGEQYF. Based on the CDR3 plus reference TRBV13 and TRBJ2-7, the full variable domain is AAGVIQSPRHLIKEKRETATLKCYPIPRHDTVYWYQQGPGQDPQFLISFYEKMQSDKGSIPDRFSAQQFSDYHSELNMSSLELGDSALYFCASSLRSIGVAGEQYFGPGTRLTVT.

This clonotype was detected only once. This chain connects TRBV19 to TRBJ2-6; 7 bases agree with TRBD1. The CDR3 consists of 16 residues. J was trimmed by 0 bases and V by 2 bases; bases with no gene match: 1. Looked up from germline, CDR1 is LNHDA and CDR2 is SQIVND (reference sequence). The CDR3, as DNA: TGTGCCAGTAGTATAAGGACAGGCTCTGGGGCCAACGTCCTGACTTTC. Encoded protein: CASSIRTGSGANVLTF.

This clonotype has just a few counts. DNA of the CDR3: TGTGCCAGCCGAGAACTGCGGCCCAATCAGTACTTC. Translation: CASRELRPNQYF. The chain recombines TRBV25-1 with TRBJ2-4, with D hard to call. Between the trimmed V and J ends, which lost 8 bases and 12 bases, there was a span of 17 bases. This CDR3 has 12 amino acids. The germline V gene encodes CDR1 MGHDK and CDR2 SYGVNS. Full variable domain (outside the CDR3, taken from reference TRBV25-1 and TRBJ2-4): EADIYQTPRYLVIGTGKKITLECSQTMGHDKMYWYQQDPGMELHLIHYSYGVNSTEKGDLSSESTVSRIRTEHFPLTLESARPSHTSQYLCASRELRPNQYFGAGTRLSVL.

The genes are TRBV20-1 and TRBJ2-3; a weak D match, TRBD2 (6 bases). Germline V CDR1 and CDR2: DFQATT, SNEGSKA (reference sequence). V was pared by 5 bases and J by 6 bases, with 15 bases between. The CDR3 consists of 13 residues. CDR3 protein: CSAFGGSRDTQYF. The CDR3 nucleotides are TGCAGTGCTTTCGGGGGTTCTAGGGATACGCAGTATTTT.

The table lists this clonotype with a few counts. The chain joins TRBV29-1 to TRBJ2-3, with 7 bases lining up with TRBD1. The CDR3 runs 14 residues. Germline-derived CDR1 and CDR2 are SQVTM and ANQGSEA. The ends lost 7 bases at V and 0 bases at J; junction bases unmatched: 7. The chain's CDR3 is CSASRQGSTDTQYF. The CDR3 bases are TGCAGCGCCTCTCGACAGGGTAGCACAGATACGCAGTATTTT.

The genes are TRBV28 and TRBJ1-2; tentatively, D is TRBD1 (5 bases). Trimming stripped 3 bases from V and 4 bases from J, with 12 bases between. CDR1 MDHEN and CDR2 SYDVKM come from the germline V gene. CDR3 length: 14 residues. In DNA form, the CDR3 reads TGTGCCAGCAGTTTTAGGGGAGAGCGCTATGGCTACACCTTC. It specifies CASSFRGERYGYTF.

The V gene is TRBV6-1, the J gene TRBJ2-5; the match to TRBD1 covers 7 bases. Germline values: CDR1 MNHNS, CDR2 SASEGT. This CDR3 has 13 amino acids. V shed 5 bases, J shed 5 bases, and the junction held 5 bases outside the gene matches. The CDR3 reads CASSSTGVETQYF. The CDR3 DNA reads as TGTGCCAGCAGTTCCACAGGGGTCGAGACCCAGTACTTC.

This clonotype was found a few times. The chain has TRBV11-3 and TRBJ2-1; 7 bases map to TRBD2. Germline V gene data show CDR1 as SGHNT and CDR2 as YENEEA. The CDR3 loop spans 16 amino acids. Germline trimming cut 5 bases from V and 3 bases from J; bases unmatched to any gene: 10. The CDR3 sequence is CASSGGGGTIYNEQFF. For the CDR3, the DNA is TGTGCCAGCAGCGGTGGGGGGGGGACTATCTACAATGAGCAGTTCTTC.

This clonotype was counted at least ten times. The rearrangement joins TRBV11-1 to TRBJ2-5, with D unclear. CDR1 SGHAT and CDR2 FQDESV come from the germline V gene (reference sequence). The V gene lost 5 bases and the J gene lost 5 bases, with 18 bases spanning the gap. The CDR3 sequence is 15 residues long. The CDR3 sequence: CASSKTRPPGETQYF. CDR3 bases: TGTGCCAGCAGCAAGACACGACCCCCGGGCGAGACCCAGTACTTC.

Only a few counts were recorded for this clonotype. The V call is TRBV27, the J call TRBJ2-7; TRBD2 is a possible D gene (6 bases). Germline V gene data show CDR1 as MNHEY and CDR2 as SMNVEV (reference sequence). The CDR3 is 15 amino acids. Trimming took off 1 base at V and 7 bases at J, with 17 bases between the two ends. The CDR3 loop is CASSLFSSGGREQYF. Here the CDR3 DNA reads TGTGCCAGCAGTTTATTCAGTAGCGGTGGGAGAGAGCAGTACTTC.

This clonotype was observed at least ten times. The chain recombines TRBV2 with TRBJ2-3; weak D call: TRBD1 (6 bases). The CDR3 covers 14 residues. CDR1 is SNHLY and CDR2 is FYNNEI in the germline V gene. Trimming cost V 6 bases and J 1 base, with 11 bases left between them. The CDR3 DNA reads as TGTGCCAGCAGAGGAGGACAGCGCACAGATACGCAGTATTTT. This encodes CASRGGQRTDTQYF.

This clonotype was found many times. The chain combines TRBV7-6 with TRBJ2-1, with D possibly matching TRBD1 (6 bases). Germline CDR1 and CDR2: SGHVS and FNYEAQ. The CDR3 runs 13 residues. Between the trimmed V and J ends, which lost 1 base and 13 bases, there was a span of 14 bases. The CDR3 DNA is TGTGCCAGCAGCTTAGTCGCTCAGGGGATTCAGTTCTTC. Translated: CASSLVAQGIQFF.

This clonotype showed up just a few times. This rearrangement joins TRBV5-4 to TRBJ2-7; 8 positions match TRBD1. Germline CDR1 SGHNT, CDR2 YYREEE (reference sequence). The CDR3 contains 15 residues. With 5 bases clipped from V and 1 base from J, the junction kept 8 bases outside the gene matches. In DNA form, the CDR3 reads TGTGCCAGCAGACCTGGACAGGGTTTTTCCTACGAGCAGTACTTC. Its translation is CASRPGQGFSYEQYF.

The CDR3 loop is CASSHRAAGVADTQYF. Here the CDR3 DNA reads TGTGCCAGCAGTCATAGGGCTGCGGGAGTAGCAGATACGCAGTATTTT. V and J are TRBV6-2 or TRBV6-3 and TRBJ2-3; 7 nucleotides match TRBD2. The CDR3 totals 16 residues. Trimming at V came to 5 bases and at J to 4 bases, leaving 12 bases not matched to a gene. The germline gives CDR1 MNHEY, CDR2 SVGEGT.

This clonotype has at least ten counts. The chain joins TRBV4-1 to TRBJ1-1; 10 bases line up with TRBD1. The germline gives CDR1 MGHRA, CDR2 YSYEKL. Germline trimming cut 5 bases from V and 6 bases from J; bases unmatched to any gene: 9. The CDR3 spans 15 residues. The CDR3 nucleotides read TGCGCCAGCAGCTTTAGGGGACAGGGGAGCGCTGAAGCTTTCTTT. Residues: CASSFRGQGSAEAFF.

Points on this clonotype: With a much larger clone just one base away, this may be a read error. The V call is TRBV7-9, the J call TRBJ2-1; 7 bases align to TRBD2. CDR3 length: 15 residues. Germline-derived CDR1 and CDR2 are SEHNR and FQNEAQ (reference sequence). V lost 2 bases, J lost 8 bases, and 9 bases stayed unmatched. DNA for the CDR3: TGTGCCAGCAGCTTAAGCCTTAGGGCGGGGGATGAGCAGTTCTTC. Translated, it gives CASSLSLRAGDEQFF.

The gene calls are TRBV3-1 and TRBJ2-2; D gene unclear. Looked up from germline, CDR1 is LGHDT and CDR2 is YNNKEL (reference sequence). V was trimmed by 4 bases and J by 6 bases, leaving 12 bases between them. This CDR3 is built from 14 residues. In nucleotides, the CDR3 is TGTGCCAGCAGCCTACTGGGTGAAGCCGGGGAGCTGTTTTTT. Translating gives CASSLLGEAGELFF. Full variable domain (outside the CDR3, taken from reference TRBV3-1 and TRBJ2-2): DTAVSQTPKYLVTQMGNDKSIKCEQNLGHDTMYWYKQDSKKFLKIMFSYNNKELIINETVPNRFSPKSPDKAHLNLHINSLELGDSAVYFCASSLLGEAGELFFGEGSRLTVL.

The chain links TRBV5-1 to TRBJ1-5; 7 bases map to TRBD1. The CDR3 sequence is 15 residues long. The ends lost 2 bases at V and 2 bases at J; junction bases unmatched: 4. Germline V CDR1 and CDR2: SGHRS, YFSETQ. The CDR3 DNA reads TGCGCCAGCAGCTTCCGGGACAGAGGCAATCAGCCCCAGCATTTT. Its protein is CASSFRDRGNQPQHF. Combining the CDR3 with reference TRBV5-1 and TRBJ1-5 gives the whole variable domain KAGVTQTPRYLIKTRGQQVTLSCSPISGHRSVSWYQQTPGQGLQFLFEYFSETQRNKGNFPGRFSGRQFSNSRSEMNVSTLELGDSALYLCASSFRDRGNQPQHFGDGTRLSIL.

This chain links TRBV12-3 or TRBV12-4 with TRBJ2-7, with 10 nucleotides matching TRBD1. Trimming removed 6 bases from V and 4 bases from J; junction bases left unmatched: 3. This CDR3 contains 13 residues. DNA of the CDR3: TGTGCCAGCAGGACAGGGGGCTTGTACGAGCAGTACTTC. Translated: CASRTGGLYEQYF.

This sequence joins TRBV7-8 and TRBJ2-2, with 9 bases aligning to TRBD2. The CDR3 spans 15 residues. Germline assignment: CDR1 SGHVS and CDR2 FQNEAQ. V gave up 4 bases and J gave up 7 bases; unmatched junction bases: 7. The CDR3 here is CASSSISGSGGELFF. The CDR3 coding sequence is TGTGCCAGCAGCTCAATTAGCGGGAGCGGCGGGGAGCTGTTTTTT.

V is TRBV7-9 and J is TRBJ2-3; perhaps TRBD1 as D (6 bases). Germline loops: CDR1 SEHNR, CDR2 FQNEAQ (reference sequence). V lost 5 bases to trimming and J lost 5 bases, with 23 bases between them. This CDR3 has 17 amino acids. CDR3 DNA: TGTGCCAGCAGCCCCCCCCCCGGGACACTAAAGGGAGATACGCAGTATTTT. Translated, it gives CASSPPPGTLKGDTQYF.

This clonotype was seen ten or more times. The rearrangement joins TRBV7-9 to TRBJ2-3; D is possibly TRBD1 or TRBD2 (5 bases each). The CDR3 is 17 residues long. Germline-derived CDR1 and CDR2 are SEHNR and FQNEAQ (reference sequence). Trimming pared 4 bases from V and 2 bases from J, leaving 19 bases between. CDR3 region: CASSSSSGAHYTDTQYF. CDR3 bases: TGTGCCAGCAGCTCAAGTTCCGGGGCCCACTACACAGATACGCAGTATTTT. The full variable domain, completed using reference TRBV7-9 and TRBJ2-3, is DTGVSQNPRHKITKRGQNVTFRCDPISEHNRLYWYRQTLGQGPEFLTYFQNEAQLEKSRLLSDRFSAERPKGSFSTLEIQRTEQGDSAMYLCASSSSSGAHYTDTQYFGPGTRLTVL.

The rearrangement joins TRBV19 to TRBJ2-1; D may correspond to TRBD1 or TRBD2 (5 bases each). The CDR3 has 15 residues. Looked up from germline, CDR1 is LNHDA and CDR2 is SQIVND (reference sequence). Trimming removed 3 bases at V and 9 bases at J, with 18 bases between. The CDR3 nucleotides are TGTGCCAGTAGTATCGTGACCGGGCCGAGGGGTGAGCAGTTCTTC. It yields the protein CASSIVTGPRGEQFF.

The rearrangement uses TRBV27 and TRBJ2-7; TRBD2 agrees at 12 bases. The CDR3 has 16 amino acids. Germline V gene data show CDR1 as MNHEY and CDR2 as SMNVEV (reference sequence). Trimming at V came to 4 bases and at J to 4 bases, leaving 8 bases not matched to a gene. Written as DNA, the CDR3 is TGTGCCAGCAGTTCCAGGACTAGCGGGATTCTATACGAGCAGTACTTC. Protein product: CASSSRTSGILYEQYF.